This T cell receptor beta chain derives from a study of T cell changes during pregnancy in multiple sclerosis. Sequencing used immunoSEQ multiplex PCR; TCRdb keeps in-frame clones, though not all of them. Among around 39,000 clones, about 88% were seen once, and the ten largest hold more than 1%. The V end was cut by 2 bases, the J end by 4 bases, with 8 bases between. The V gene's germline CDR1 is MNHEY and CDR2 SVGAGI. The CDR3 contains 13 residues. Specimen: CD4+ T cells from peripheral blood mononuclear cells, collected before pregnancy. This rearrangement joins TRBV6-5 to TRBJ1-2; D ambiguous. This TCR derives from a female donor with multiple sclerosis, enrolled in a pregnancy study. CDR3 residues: CASSYGLAYGYTF. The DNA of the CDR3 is TGTGCCAGCAGTTACGGGTTAGCCTATGGCTACACCTTC.